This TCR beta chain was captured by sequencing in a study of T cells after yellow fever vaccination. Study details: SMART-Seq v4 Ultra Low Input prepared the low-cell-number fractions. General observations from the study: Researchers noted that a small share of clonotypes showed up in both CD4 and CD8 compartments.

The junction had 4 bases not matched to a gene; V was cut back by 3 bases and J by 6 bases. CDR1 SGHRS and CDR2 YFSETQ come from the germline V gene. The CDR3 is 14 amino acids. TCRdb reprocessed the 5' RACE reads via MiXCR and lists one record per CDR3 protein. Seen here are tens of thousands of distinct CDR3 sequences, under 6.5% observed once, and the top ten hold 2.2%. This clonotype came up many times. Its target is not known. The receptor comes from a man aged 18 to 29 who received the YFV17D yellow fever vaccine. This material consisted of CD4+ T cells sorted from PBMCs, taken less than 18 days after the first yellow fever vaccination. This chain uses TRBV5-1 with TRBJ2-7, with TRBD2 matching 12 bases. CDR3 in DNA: TGCGCCAGCAGCTCTAGCGGGGGGGCCGGCGAGCAGTACTTC. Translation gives CASSSSGGAGEQYF.